The 10 T cell receptor beta chains in this list originate from one sample, sequenced in a study of CD8 T cells in Susac syndrome. After extraction with the RNeasy kit, about 0.5 to 1 ug of the RNA was reverse transcribed using random hexamers. Each CDR3 protein is one row after TCRdb ran MiXCR on the immunoSEQ multiplex PCR reads. The sample has 150,000 or so distinct CDR3 sequences, about 93% seen once. The source material was CD4+ T cells from PBMCs. Receptors were obtained from a human donor in good health.

The gene calls are TRBV2 and TRBJ2-1; D is uncertain. V was pared by 4 bases and J by 10 bases, with 8 bases between. The CDR3 consists of 11 residues. The germline gives CDR1 SNHLY, CDR2 FYNNEI. This CDR3 is CASSVYGEQFF. CDR3 nucleotide sequence: TGTGCCAGCAGTGTATACGGGGAGCAGTTCTTC.

The sample holds one count of this clonotype. The CDR3 sequence: CASTKSIDNYGYTF. DNA for the CDR3: TGTGCCAGCACCAAATCTATCGATAACTATGGCTACACCTTC. The J gene is TRBJ1-2, the V gene TRBV6-1; D call uncertain. V dropped 7 bases and J dropped 1 base, with 13 bases sitting between them. This CDR3 has 14 residues. CDR1 is MNHNS and CDR2 is SASEGT in the germline V gene.

The chain joins TRBV6-2 or TRBV6-3 to TRBJ1-1; 8 nucleotides line up with TRBD1. The germline gives CDR1 MNHEY, CDR2 SVGEGT. The CDR3 runs to 16 residues. V lost 2 bases, J lost 3 bases, and 8 bases stayed unmatched. For the CDR3, the DNA is TGTGCCAGCAGTTACATACAGGGGGTCGGTGACACTGAAGCTTTCTTT. Its translation is CASSYIQGVGDTEAFF.

V usage is TRBV5-6 and J usage is TRBJ2-7, with a tentative D call TRBD1 (6 bases). This CDR3 has 14 amino acids. V lost 4 bases to trimming and J lost 0 bases, with 11 bases between them. Germline-derived CDR1 and CDR2 are SGHDT and YYEEEE. The CDR3, as DNA: TGTGCCAGCAGCCTACAGGGCGTCTCCTACGAGCAGTACTTC. It codes for CASSLQGVSYEQYF.

V gene TRBV20-1 combines with J gene TRBJ2-7; D uncertain. V lost 0 bases and J lost 7, with 10 bases in between. The CDR3 sequence is 12 residues long. Germline V gene sequence: CDR1 DFQATT, CDR2 SNEGSKA (reference sequence). The CDR3 bases are TGCAGTGCTAGAGATACGACCCGGGAGCAGTACTTC. This sequence encodes CSARDTTREQYF.

This clonotype occurred once. The gene calls are TRBV27 and TRBJ2-2, with D tentatively TRBD1 (5 bases). The CDR3 is 14 residues long. V gave up 5 bases and J gave up 6 bases, with 13 bases separating them. From germline, CDR1 is MNHEY and CDR2 SMNVEV (reference sequence). This CDR3 is CASSPSRVPGELFF. Here the CDR3 DNA reads TGTGCCAGCAGTCCCTCCAGGGTACCCGGGGAGCTGTTTTTT.

V usage is TRBV2 and J usage is TRBJ2-3, with D unresolved. V was pared by 9 bases and J by 2 bases, with 9 bases between. The CDR3 spans 12 residues. Germline lookup yields CDR1 SNHLY and CDR2 FYNNEI. CDR3 DNA sequence: TGTGCCAGTACGGAAATCACAGATACGCAGTATTTT. This translates into CASTEITDTQYF. Filled out from reference TRBV2 and TRBJ2-3, the complete variable domain reads EPEVTQTPSHQVTQMGQEVILRCVPISNHLYFYWYRQILGQKVEFLVSFYNNEISEKSEIFDDQFSVERPDGSNFTLKIRSTKLEDSAMYFCASTEITDTQYFGPGTRLTVL.

This chain uses TRBV9 with TRBJ2-1; no clear D gene. From germline, CDR1 is SGDLS and CDR2 YYNGEE. This CDR3 region has 15 residues. Trimming shortened V by 3 bases and J by 6 bases, and 16 bases separated the two germline ends. The CDR3 sequence: CASSGAGRLGNEQFF. The CDR3 bases are TGTGCCAGCAGCGGGGCTGGAAGGTTAGGCAATGAGCAGTTCTTC.

This rearrangement joins TRBV29-1 to TRBJ2-7; D is undetermined. Germline values: CDR1 SQVTM, CDR2 ANQGSEA. V was clipped by 7 bases and J by 5 bases, with 9 bases between them. The CDR3 loop spans 10 amino acids. The CDR3 coding sequence is TGCAGCGGAACGAGAGACGAGCAGTACTTC. This gives the protein CSGTRDEQYF.

The rearrangement joins TRBV15 to TRBJ2-3; 9 positions match TRBD2. Unmatched junction bases numbered 4, after V lost 1 base and J lost 5 bases. This CDR3 has 15 amino acids. Germline CDR1 reads LNHNV; CDR2 reads YYDKDF (reference sequence). The CDR3 reads CATSRGGGAGDTQYF. The CDR3 DNA follows: TGTGCCACCAGCAGAGGCGGGGGGGCAGGAGATACGCAGTATTTT.